Listed below are T cell receptor beta chains from one sample, sequenced in a study of control samples from healthy donors and cancer patients. Sequencing used immunoSEQ multiplex PCR; TCRdb keeps in-frame clones, though not all of them. The sample includes 98,000 or so clones, 82% of them seen just once. What was sequenced was blood. These receptors were collected from a man aged 18 to 29 in good health. Both conserved end residues are part of each CDR3. The D gene is left open where the match is weak. Size tells how often a clone was seen (once, few, many) or the class of an expanded clone, and some rows leave it out.

J | V | D | size | DNA | CDR3
TRBJ1-5 | TRBV28 | - | once | TGTGCCAGCAGCCTCTCCACGGCTGGCAATCAGCCCCAGCATTTT | CASSLSTAGNQPQHF
TRBJ1-2 | TRBV18 | - | - | TGTGCCAGCTCACCACGATTCAGGGGAGATGACTATGGCTACACCTTC | CASSPRFRGDDYGYTF
TRBJ1-1 | TRBV28 | - | - | TGTGCCAGCAGCTCTCCGGGACAGAACACTGAAGCTTTCTTT | CASSSPGQNTEAFF
TRBJ2-1 | TRBV6-6 | - | - | TGTGCCAGCAGCCCCGGGCTAGTCGGCAATGAGCAGTTCTTC | CASSPGLVGNEQFF
TRBJ1-2 | TRBV6-5 | TRBD1 | few | TGTGCCAGCAGTACCGGGACAGGGTACTATGGCTACACCTTC | CASSTGTGYYGYTF
TRBJ1-4 | TRBV12-3/TRBV12-4 | - | - | TGTGCCAGCAGTTTTGCTAATGAAAAACTGTTTTTT | CASSFANEKLFF
TRBJ1-1 | TRBV5-6 | - | - | TGTGCCAGCAGCTCCGGGACGTTTAAAGAAGCTTTCTTT | CASSSGTFKEAFF
TRBJ1-1 | TRBV28 | - | - | TGTGCCAGCAGTTTATCTCTCGGGGGAGGGTCGAACACTGAAGCTTTCTTT | CASSLSLGGGSNTEAFF
TRBJ2-1 | TRBV6-5 | - | - | TGTGCCAGCAGCAACAGGGAGGCTGAGCAGTTCTTC | CASSNREAEQFF
TRBJ2-1 | TRBV2 | - | - | TGTGCCACCCGGGACTCCTACAATGAGCAGTTCTTC | CATRDSYNEQFF
TRBJ2-5 | TRBV19 | - | - | TGTGCCAGTAGCTTATCATCCGGGACCATAGAGACCCAGTACTTC | CASSLSSGTIETQYF
TRBJ1-2 | TRBV7-2 | - | once | TGTGCCAGCAGCTTAGCCAAGCGGCGAACGGCCTATGGCTACACCTTC | CASSLAKRRTAYGYTF
TRBJ1-5 | TRBV19 | TRBD1 | - | TGTGCCAGTAGTGTTACAGGGGTTAGACAGCCCCAGCATTTT | CASSVTGVRQPQHF
TRBJ1-1 | TRBV6-5 | - | - | TGTGCCAGCAGTTACGATAGGGTAGGCACTGAAGCTTTCTTT | CASSYDRVGTEAFF
TRBJ1-1 | TRBV5-5 | TRBD1 | - | TGTGCCAGCAGCCTTGAGGGACAGGGGTACACTGAAGCTTTCTTT | CASSLEGQGYTEAFF
TRBJ1-2 | TRBV5-8 | - | - | TGTGCCAGCAGTCCAGGGCACTATGGCTACACCTTC | CASSPGHYGYTF
TRBJ2-1 | TRBV5-4 | - | - | TGTGCCAGCAGCTTGGGTGGTTACAATGAGCAGTTCTTC | CASSLGGYNEQFF
TRBJ1-2 | TRBV29-1 | - | - | TGCAGCGTGCCCCGGGCCTTCCGGGGCTATGGCTACACCTTC | CSVPRAFRGYGYTF
TRBJ1-6 | TRBV27 | - | many | TGTGCCAGCAGTTTATCCGCGCAGGGCCAGAATTCACCCCTCCACTTT | CASSLSAQGQNSPLHF
TRBJ1-1 | TRBV27 | - | - | TGTGCCAGCAGAGAATACCCAGAAGGGCCTGCAGCTTTCTTT | CASREYPEGPAAFF
TRBJ2-5 | TRBV3-1/TRBV3-2 | - | once | TGTGCCAGCAGCCAAGCTACAACAGGGTTCCAAGAGACCCAGTACTTC | CASSQATTGFQETQYF
TRBJ1-2 | TRBV11-2 | - | - | TGTGCCAGCAGCCCCCTCGCCAACTATGGCTACACCTTC | CASSPLANYGYTF
TRBJ2-1 | TRBV7-8 | TRBD1 | - | TGTGCCAGCAGCTTCACGGGACAGTACTACAATGAGCAGTTCTTC | CASSFTGQYYNEQFF
TRBJ2-3 | TRBV4-3 | - | - | TGCGCCAGCAGCCAAGATCTAGAGGGCTCCGGCACAGATACGCAGTATTTT | CASSQDLEGSGTDTQYF
TRBJ1-1 | TRBV30 | - | - | TGTGCCTGGAGTGAGGCAGGGTTCATGAACACTGAAGCTTTCTTT | CAWSEAGFMNTEAFF
TRBJ1-2 | TRBV2 | - | - | TGTGCCAGCAGGCCCTCCCGGTCGGATGGCTACACCTTC | CASRPSRSDGYTF
TRBJ2-3 | TRBV6-2/TRBV6-3 | TRBD1 | once | TGTGCCAGCAGTTATCCCCGACAGGGAGGCACAGATACGCAGTATTTT | CASSYPRQGGTDTQYF
TRBJ1-4 | TRBV6-2/TRBV6-3 | - | - | TGTGCCAGCAGTAATAATGAAAAACTGTTTTTT | CASSNNEKLFF
TRBJ1-4 | TRBV7-8 | TRBD1 | - | TGTGCCAGCAGTCCCCCGAGGGGGCGTACTAATGAAAAACTGTTTTTT | CASSPPRGRTNEKLFF
TRBJ2-1 | TRBV7-2 | - | - | TGTGCCAGCAAACGAGGGGCAGCCAACAATGAGCAGTTCTTC | CASKRGAANNEQFF
TRBJ2-7 | TRBV18 | - | - | TGTGCCAGCTCACCACTCCGGGGACCTGACGCTAGCGAGCAGTACTTC | CASSPLRGPDASEQYF
TRBJ1-2 | TRBV4-1 | - | - | TGCGCCAGCAGCCAAGATGGGGTCTCGGGGGCGGCTGGCTACACCTTC | CASSQDGVSGAAGYTF
TRBJ2-2 | TRBV27 | - | - | TGTGCCAGCAGTTGGGGTAGAAAGACCGAGCTGTTTTTT | CASSWGRKTELFF
TRBJ1-1 | TRBV6-5 | TRBD1 | - | TGTGCCAGCAGAGGACAGGGAACAGCTTTCTTT | CASRGQGTAFF
TRBJ2-2 | TRBV4-3 | TRBD1 | - | TGCGCCAGCAATCGGGCGACAGGGCTTAGTGGCGGGGAGCTGTTTTTT | CASNRATGLSGGELFF
TRBJ2-7 | TRBV18 | TRBD1 | - | TGTGCCAGCTCACCACCGGGACAGGGGGCCTACGAGCAGTACTTC | CASSPPGQGAYEQYF
TRBJ2-5 | TRBV20-1 | - | - | TGCAGTGCTAGCCTCTTGGGGACCCAGTACTTC | CSASLLGTQYF
TRBJ1-4 | TRBV30 | - | - | TGTGCCTGGAGTGGGGGACTTCGGGAGAATGAAAAACTGTTTTTT | CAWSGGLRENEKLFF
TRBJ2-5 | TRBV7-9 | - | - | TGTGCCAGCAGCGAGACTTCTAGCGCAGGTCCGACCCAGTACTTC | CASSETSSAGPTQYF
TRBJ2-5 | TRBV11-2 | TRBD1 | - | TGTGCCAGCAGGGGACAGGGGGGGACCCAGTACTTC | CASRGQGGTQYF